The entry below gives a single T cell receptor beta chain sequence along with its context. Original handling: Estimation of nucleated cell counts relied on the amplification of reference gene primers. Sequenced by immunoSEQ multiplex PCR; TCRdb stores in-frame clones only, minus some. V and J calls and clone size are as listed in that table; D and trimming were resolved from the DNA. Of some 120,000 clones listed, around 86% are singletons. The data derive from a study of blood T cell repertoires in COVID-19. Study summary: The analysed material was cDNA or gDNA that came from T cells, B-cell-depleted T cells, or PBMCs.

The CDR3 is 15 residues long. J lost 3 bases, V lost 5 bases, and 7 bases had no gene match. CDR1 and CDR2 from the germline V gene are MNHEY and SVGEGT. The specimen was peripheral blood. The chain employs TRBV6-2 or TRBV6-3 and TRBJ1-5, with 7 bases fitting TRBD1. The clonotype originates from a man between 40 and 49 years old with acute or convalescent COVID-19. This CDR3 is CASSKQGPFNQPQHF. CDR3 DNA: TGTGCCAGCAGTAAACAGGGGCCCTTCAATCAGCCCCAGCATTTT.